Below, 22 T cell receptor beta chains from the same sample are listed, as sequenced in a study of shared clonotypes between healthy human individuals. The assay was immunoSEQ multiplex PCR, and TCRdb's table has in-frame clones only and misses some. Of hundreds of thousands of clones in the sample, around 97% were seen once. Material for sequencing was naive CD4+ T cells sorted from blood. The subset denotes: CD45RA+ positively selected. These receptors all stem from a woman in her twenties or thirties in good health.

This chain links TRBV7-9 with TRBJ2-5, with 8 bases matching TRBD2. Germline CDR1 and CDR2: SEHNR and FQNEAQ (reference sequence). Trimming took 5 bases from V and 2 from J; bases not matched to a gene: 7. The CDR3 length is 15 residues. CDR3 DNA sequence: TGTGCCAGCAGCCTCCGGGGGGGACGGCAAGAGACCCAGTACTTC. Protein product: CASSLRGGRQETQYF.

This chain uses TRBV5-4 with TRBJ2-7; D is unclear. Germline V CDR1 and CDR2: SGHNT, YYREEE (reference sequence). CDR3 length: 14 amino acids. Trimming cost V 0 bases and J 2 bases, with 9 bases left between them. The DNA for the CDR3 is TGTGCCAGCAGCTTGGCCTCAACGCCCTACGAGCAGTACTTC. Translation: CASSLASTPYEQYF.

The chain recombines TRBV7-8 with TRBJ2-1, with 16 bases fitting TRBD2. With V trimmed by 5 bases and J by 2 bases, 9 bases remained unmatched. CDR3 length: 19 amino acids. CDR1 and CDR2 (germline): SGHVS, FQNEAQ. The CDR3 DNA reads as TGTGCCAGCAGCACCCAAAGGGGGACTAGCGGGAGGGCCTACAATGAGCAGTTCTTC. It specifies CASSTQRGTSGRAYNEQFF.

The chain is built from TRBV11-2 and TRBJ2-5, with a tentative D call TRBD2 (5 bases). CDR1 is SGHAT and CDR2 is FQNNGV in the germline V gene. This CDR3 region has 16 residues. Trimming shortened V by 4 bases and J by 4 bases, and 19 bases separated the two germline ends. The CDR3 protein is CASSSPVSGPRETQYF. The CDR3 bases are TGTGCCAGCAGCTCCCCCGTCAGCGGCCCAAGAGAGACCCAGTACTTC.

The DNA of the CDR3 is TGTGCCAGCAGCTCGGGACAGGGGGCGATTCCTGAGCAGTTCTTC. This encodes CASSSGQGAIPEQFF. This chain joins TRBV7-9 and TRBJ2-1; TRBD1 matches 12 bases. Germline CDR1 reads SEHNR; CDR2 reads FQNEAQ (reference sequence). With 4 bases clipped from V and 9 bases from J, the junction kept 7 bases outside the gene matches. The CDR3 length is 15 residues.

The chain uses TRBV6-4 and TRBJ1-2; 9 bases align to TRBD1. V lost 5 bases, J lost 7 bases, and 8 bases stayed unmatched. CDR3 size: 14 residues. Germline V gives CDR1 MRHNA, CDR2 SNTAGT. The CDR3 region has the DNA TGTGCCAGCAGTCAAGACAGGGGGATCGGTGGCTACACCTTC. This encodes CASSQDRGIGGYTF.

V gene TRBV28 combines with J gene TRBJ1-4; D ambiguous. The germline CDR1 and CDR2 sequences are MDHEN and SYDVKM. The V end was cut by 2 bases, the J end by 0 bases, with 10 bases between. The CDR3 length is 16 residues. CDR3: CASSLPPSATNEKLFF. The CDR3 bases are TGTGCCAGCAGTTTACCCCCCAGTGCAACTAATGAAAAACTGTTTTTT.

The chain combines TRBV7-9 with TRBJ2-1; D call uncertain. The CDR3 consists of 14 residues. Looked up from germline, CDR1 is SEHNR and CDR2 is FQNEAQ (reference sequence). Trimming cost V 6 bases and J 0 bases, with 9 bases left between them. For the CDR3, the DNA is TGTGCCAGCAGTGAACTTAGCTCCTACAATGAGCAGTTCTTC. Protein sequence: CASSELSSYNEQFF.

The sample holds one count of this clone. The chain carries TRBV19 and TRBJ1-3; D call uncertain. Germline V CDR1 and CDR2: LNHDA, SQIVND (reference sequence). The V end lost 3 bases, the J end lost 2 bases, and 11 bases lay between the germline ends. The CDR3 covers 15 residues. The CDR3 is CASSILVSAGNTIYF. As DNA, the CDR3 is TGTGCCAGTAGTATTTTGGTTTCTGCTGGAAACACCATATATTTT.

The chain carries TRBV28 and TRBJ2-7, with D unresolved. Germline values: CDR1 MDHEN, CDR2 SYDVKM. The CDR3 extends over 16 amino acids. Trimming shortened V by 2 bases and J by 1 base, and 15 bases separated the two germline ends. The CDR3, as DNA: TGTGCCAGCAGTTTAACATATTCTCTAGAGTCCTACGAGCAGTACTTC. Translating it yields CASSLTYSLESYEQYF.

In its sample, this clone was seen once. The rearrangement links TRBV19 to TRBJ2-1; 9 bases align to TRBD1. CDR3 length: 15 amino acids. J gave up 9 bases and V 4 bases, and 10 bases lay outside the gene matches. Germline V gene sequence: CDR1 LNHDA, CDR2 SQIVND (reference sequence). The CDR3 loop reads CASSTPGQGRGEQFF. As DNA, the CDR3 is TGTGCCAGTAGTACTCCGGGACAGGGTAGAGGTGAGCAGTTCTTC.

The rearrangement uses TRBV6-5 and TRBJ2-5, with TRBD2 matching over 7 bases. With 5 bases clipped from V and 5 bases from J, the junction kept 11 bases outside the gene matches. The CDR3 is 15 amino acids. The germline gives CDR1 MNHEY, CDR2 SVGAGI. CDR3 nucleotides: TGTGCCAGCAGTCGCAACAGACTAGCCGGGGAGACCCAGTACTTC. It is translated as CASSRNRLAGETQYF.

This sequence joins TRBV6-1 and TRBJ2-3; 7 bases agree with TRBD1. V shed 2 bases, J shed 1 base, and the junction held 3 bases outside the gene matches. Germline CDR1 reads MNHNS; CDR2 reads SASEGT. The CDR3 extends over 15 amino acids. CDR3 sequence: CASSEHGQGTDTQYF. CDR3 DNA sequence: TGTGCCAGCAGTGAACATGGACAGGGCACAGATACGCAGTATTTT.

A note on this clone: The sample holds other DNA sequences that translate to the same CDR3. The chain recombines TRBV5-1 with TRBJ2-3; weak D call: TRBD1 (6 bases). The V end lost 2 bases, the J end lost 0 bases, and 7 bases lay between the germline ends. Looked up from germline, CDR1 is SGHRS and CDR2 is YFSETQ. This CDR3 has 14 residues. CDR3 sequence: CASSFGQSTDTQYF. CDR3 coding DNA: TGCGCCAGCAGCTTCGGACAGAGCACAGATACGCAGTATTTT.

This clone was detected only once. The chain has TRBV27 and TRBJ1-5; no clear D gene. V lost 3 bases and J lost 4, with 10 bases in between. Germline V gene lookup returns CDR1 MNHEY and CDR2 SMNVEV (reference sequence). This CDR3 has 14 residues. CDR3: CASSLNRWNQPQHF. In DNA form, the CDR3 reads TGTGCCAGCAGTTTGAACAGATGGAATCAGCCCCAGCATTTT.

J is TRBJ1-1 and V is TRBV27; D gene uncertain. The V end was cut by 2 bases, the J end by 3 bases, with 7 bases between. The V gene's germline CDR1 is MNHEY and CDR2 SMNVEV (reference sequence). The CDR3 length is 13 residues. The CDR3: CASSLGRDTEAFF. As DNA, the CDR3 is TGTGCCAGCAGTTTAGGCAGAGACACTGAAGCTTTCTTT.

The chain carries TRBV27 and TRBJ2-7; 12 bases map to TRBD2. The CDR3 contains 16 residues. Germline CDR1 and CDR2: MNHEY and SMNVEV (reference sequence). V dropped 6 bases and J dropped 4; count of bases not matched to a gene: 10. The CDR3 nucleotides are TGTGCCAGCAGGCTGCGGACTAGCGGGAAACTTTACGAGCAGTACTTC. Translating it yields CASRLRTSGKLYEQYF.

The chain is built from TRBV5-1 and TRBJ2-6; no clear D. Germline CDR1 SGHRS, CDR2 YFSETQ. With 0 bases removed from V and 2 bases from J, the gap between germline ends came to 6 bases. The CDR3 is 15 residues long. CDR3 nucleotide sequence: TGCGCCAGCAGCTTGGCGGTAGCTGGGGCCAACGTCCTGACTTTC. It is translated as CASSLAVAGANVLTF.

V is TRBV27 and J is TRBJ2-1; D uncertain. CDR3 size: 13 residues. V lost 6 bases, J lost 7 bases, and 13 bases lay in between. Germline V lookup: CDR1 MNHEY, CDR2 SMNVEV (reference sequence). DNA for the CDR3: TGTGCCAGCAGCAAGTCGGCTCTGAATGAGCAGTTCTTC. Translated, it gives CASSKSALNEQFF.

The chain is built from TRBV6-1 and TRBJ2-3; D not resolved. Germline V gene sequence: CDR1 MNHNS, CDR2 SASEGT. This CDR3 is built from 15 residues. V lost 4 bases to trimming and J lost 2 bases, with 13 bases between them. The CDR3 protein is CASSVGRSPTDTQYF. The CDR3 DNA reads TGTGCCAGCAGTGTAGGGCGTAGTCCCACAGATACGCAGTATTTT.

This clone showed up just once. This CDR3 is CSVGVYNEQFF. In DNA, the CDR3 is TGCAGCGTTGGGGTATACAATGAGCAGTTCTTC. The chain recombines TRBV29-1 with TRBJ2-1; D ambiguous. CDR3 size: 11 residues. Germline CDR1 SQVTM, CDR2 ANQGSEA. V lost 4 bases to trimming and J lost 4 bases, with 5 bases between them.

This chain connects TRBV5-1 to TRBJ2-3, with 15 bases matching TRBD2. Germline CDR1 reads SGHRS; CDR2 reads YFSETQ. V lost 5 bases, J lost 1 base, and 11 bases stayed unmatched. CDR3 length: 19 amino acids. CDR3 amino acids: CASRSGLAGGPGGTDTQYF. The CDR3 DNA reads as TGCGCCAGCAGATCGGGACTAGCGGGAGGTCCCGGTGGCACAGATACGCAGTATTTT.